The sequence of this T cell receptor beta chain was determined in a study of blood T cell repertoires in COVID-19. On the study more broadly: COVID-19 samples from acute and convalescent phases originated in the United States, Italy and Spain. T cells, B-cell-depleted T cells, or PBMCs provided the cDNA or gDNA that served as material.

Cohort placement rested on clinical history that participants reported themselves. Profiled with immunoSEQ multiplex PCR; TCRdb holds only in-frame clones, not every one. The sample yields about 200,000 clones, around 86% seen once. V trimming: 4 bases; J trimming: 2 bases; junction bases outside the gene matches: 2. The CDR3 consists of 15 residues. Per germline, CDR1 KGHSH and CDR2 LQKENI. A single count supports this clone. The chain combines TRBV18 with TRBJ2-6; 7 nucleotides align to TRBD1. This TCR was recovered from a man aged 40-55 years with acute COVID-19. Sequences were obtained from PBMCs or T cells enriched from blood (not recorded which). The CDR3 DNA sequence: TGTGCCAGCTCACGAGACAGGGCTGGGGCCAACGTCCTGACTTTC. It specifies CASSRDRAGANVLTF.